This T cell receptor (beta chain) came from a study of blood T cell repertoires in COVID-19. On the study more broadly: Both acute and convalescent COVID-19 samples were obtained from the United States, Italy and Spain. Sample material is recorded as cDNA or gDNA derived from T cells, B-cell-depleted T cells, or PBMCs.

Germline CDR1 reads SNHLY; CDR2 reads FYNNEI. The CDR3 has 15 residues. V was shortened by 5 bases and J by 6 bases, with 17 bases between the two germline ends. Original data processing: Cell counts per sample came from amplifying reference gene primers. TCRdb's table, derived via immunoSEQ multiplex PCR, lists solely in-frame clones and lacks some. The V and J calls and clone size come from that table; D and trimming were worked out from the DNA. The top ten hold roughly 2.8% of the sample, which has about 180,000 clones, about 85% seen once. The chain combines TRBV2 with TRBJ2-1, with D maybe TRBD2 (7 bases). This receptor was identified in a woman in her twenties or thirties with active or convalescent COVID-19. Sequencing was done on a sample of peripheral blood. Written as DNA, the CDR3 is TGTGCCAGCAGTTGGACTAGTGGGGGCCCCAATGAGCAGTTCTTC. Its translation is CASSWTSGGPNEQFF.